A single sample is the source of the 18 T cell receptor beta chains below, sequenced in a study of T cell repertoires in cytomegalovirus infection. TCRdb analysed the reads with MiXCR anew, one entry per CDR3 protein. The sample holds around 740,000 distinct CDR3 sequences; 35% to 45% are singletons and the top ten take 2.5% to 3.5%. The sample taken for sequencing was PBMCs. Every receptor here comes from a human donor in good health (CMV status not recorded). Some clones in this sample may be carry-over from other donors' samples.

Turning to this clonotype: One junction end disagrees with the germline gene, perhaps due to a read error. The V gene is TRBV9, the J gene TRBJ2-5; TRBD2 agrees at 9 bases. CDR1 is SGDLS, CDR2 YYNGEE, per germline. The CDR3 covers 16 residues. CDR3 in amino acids: CAGSALPAGGRETQYF. In nucleotides, the CDR3 is TGTGCCGGCAGCGCCCTCCCAGCGGGGGGCCGGGAGACCCAGTACTTC.

The chain recombines TRBV27 with TRBJ1-4; the D is unclear. Between the trimmed V and J ends, which lost 2 bases and 0 bases, there was a span of 7 bases. The CDR3 runs 15 residues. CDR1 and CDR2 (germline): MNHEY, SMNVEV (reference sequence). This chain's CDR3 is CASSLIKSTNEKLFF. DNA for the CDR3: TGTGCCAGCAGTTTAATAAAGTCAACTAATGAAAAACTGTTTTTT.

J is TRBJ2-4 and V is TRBV11-2; 11 bases align to TRBD1. Germline-derived CDR1 and CDR2 are SGHAT and FQNNGV. The CDR3 has 19 amino acids. The V and J ends lost 5 bases and 2 bases, in that order; junction bases with no gene match: 14. Written as DNA, the CDR3 is TGTGCCAGCAGCCGGAGCTTGGTCGGACAGGGGGCCACCAAAAACATTCAGTACTTC. Residues: CASSRSLVGQGATKNIQYF. Together with reference TRBV11-2 and TRBJ2-4, the CDR3 gives the full variable domain: EAGVAQSPRYKIIEKRQSVAFWCNPISGHATLYWYQQILGQGPKLLIQFQNNGVVDDSQLPKDRFSAERLKGVDSTLKIQPAKLEDSAVYLCASSRSLVGQGATKNIQYFGAGTRLSVL.

This clonotype was detected only a few times. This chain uses TRBV6-1 with TRBJ2-3, with D possibly TRBD2 on 6 matching bases. This CDR3 has 18 residues. Trimming stripped 0 bases from V and 2 bases from J, with 18 bases between. In germline, CDR1 is MNHNS, CDR2 SASEGT. CDR3 region: CASSEATIPGSTTDTQYF. CDR3 DNA sequence: TGTGCCAGCAGTGAAGCTACAATCCCCGGGAGTACCACAGATACGCAGTATTTT.

This clonotype was found a few times. The chain recombines TRBV29-1 with TRBJ1-3; 7 nucleotides agree with TRBD1. J was trimmed by 0 bases and V by 4 bases; bases with no gene match: 3. This CDR3 contains 14 residues. CDR1 and CDR2 from the germline V gene are SQVTM and ANQGSEA. The CDR3 protein is CSVGQGGSGNTIYF. As DNA, the CDR3 is TGCAGCGTTGGACAGGGTGGCTCTGGAAACACCATATATTTT.

This clonotype has a count of ten or more. J is TRBJ1-1 and V is TRBV5-6, with D unresolved. Trimming stripped 0 bases from V and 3 bases from J, with 3 bases between. This CDR3 is 12 amino acids long. Germline V lookup: CDR1 SGHDT, CDR2 YYEEEE. The CDR3, as DNA: TGTGCCAGCAGCTTGGCGGACACTGAAGCTTTCTTT. Its translation: CASSLADTEAFF.

This chain connects TRBV2 to TRBJ2-2; no clear D. Trimming removed 8 bases from V and 8 bases from J, with 24 bases in between. Germline-derived CDR1 and CDR2 are SNHLY and FYNNEI. CDR3 size: 16 residues. CDR3 residues: CASAKRPNDLRGELFF. In DNA form, the CDR3 reads TGTGCCAGCGCTAAACGGCCCAACGATTTACGGGGGGAGCTGTTTTTT.

J is TRBJ2-3 and V is TRBV18; the match to TRBD2 covers 10 bases. The CDR3 is 15 amino acids. The germline V gene has CDR1 KGHSH and CDR2 LQKENI. Losses at the gene ends were 0 bases for V and 6 bases for J; bases not matched to a gene: 3. The chain's CDR3 is CASSPPSGRSDTQYF. The CDR3 region has the DNA TGTGCCAGCTCACCACCTAGCGGGAGGTCGGATACGCAGTATTTT.

This clonotype has only a few counts. The chain recombines TRBV12-3 or TRBV12-4 with TRBJ1-1; D might be TRBD1 (5 bases). V was cut by 11 bases and J by 10 bases, with 20 bases left in between. The CDR3 spans 12 residues. The CDR3 nucleotides are TGTGCCCTTACCCTTCGAGGGGCGGGAGCTTTCTTT. Protein product: CALTLRGAGAFF.

The chain combines TRBV19 with TRBJ1-2; perhaps TRBD1 as D (5 bases). CDR1 is LNHDA, CDR2 SQIVND, per germline (reference sequence). Trimming left V 6 bases short and J 4 bases short, with 12 bases between. This CDR3 has 13 residues. The CDR3 spells CASSNTGVYGYTF. CDR3 nucleotide sequence: TGTGCCAGTAGCAATACAGGAGTCTATGGCTACACCTTC.

The chain employs TRBV5-1 and TRBJ2-2; D is perhaps TRBD2 (5 bases). The CDR3 runs 15 residues. Germline CDR1 and CDR2: SGHRS and YFSETQ. Trimming removed 2 bases from V and 4 bases from J, with 12 bases in between. Here the CDR3 reads CASSFTADPTGELFF. The CDR3 DNA follows: TGCGCCAGCAGCTTCACAGCGGACCCCACCGGGGAGCTGTTTTTT.

At least ten counts were recorded for this clonotype. The rearrangement uses TRBV6-1 and TRBJ1-1; no reliable D call. Trimming took off 6 bases at V and 7 bases at J, with 6 bases between the two ends. In germline, CDR1 is MNHNS, CDR2 SASEGT. The CDR3 runs to 10 residues. The CDR3 here is CASRRNEAFF. In DNA, the CDR3 is TGTGCCAGCAGGAGAAATGAAGCTTTCTTT.

Points on this clonotype: The conserved final phenylalanine or tryptophan is absent from the CDR3, which likely points to a read error. The chain has TRBV27 and TRBJ2-1; 7 nucleotides align to TRBD1. This CDR3 is 16 amino acids long. CDR1 is MNHEY, CDR2 SMNVEV, per germline (reference sequence). The DNA for the CDR3 is TGTGCCAGCACCACCCCCGGTCGGACAGGATACAAGGAGCAGTTCTTA. This codes for CASTTPGRTGYKEQFL.

The chain links TRBV29-1 to TRBJ1-1; D is possibly TRBD1 (5 bases). V was shortened by 7 bases and J by 6 bases, with 24 bases between the two germline ends. This CDR3 is 15 amino acids long. CDR1 and CDR2 (germline): SQVTM, ANQGSEA. In nucleotides, the CDR3 is TGCAGCGGTTTTGGGGGGGATTTGACGCACGCTGAAGCTTTCTTT. This codes for CSGFGGDLTHAEAFF.

Comments on this clonotype: This may be a read error, as it is one base from a much larger clone. The J gene is TRBJ1-2, the V gene TRBV28; D remains ambiguous. Germline values: CDR1 MDHEN, CDR2 SYDVKM. This CDR3 is 14 amino acids long. CDR3 region: CASSPDLTAYGYNF. The CDR3 DNA reads as TGTGCCAGCAGCCCCGACCTAACGGCCTATGGCTACAACTTC.

Details on this clonotype: A much larger clone is a single base away; this may be a read error. The chain has TRBV20-1 and TRBJ2-2; 11 bases line up with TRBD1. The junction had 9 bases not matched to a gene; V was cut back by 6 bases and J by 6 bases. Germline values: CDR1 DFQATT, CDR2 SNEGSKA (reference sequence). This CDR3 comprises 15 residues. The CDR3 sequence: CSARTGGADPGELFF. The CDR3 bases are TGCAGTGCGCGGACAGGGGGCGCCGACCCCGGGGAGCTGTTTTTT.

The chain has TRBV19 and TRBJ2-2; D is undetermined. Germline CDR1 and CDR2: LNHDA and SQIVND (reference sequence). This CDR3 has 14 residues. V lost 5 bases to trimming and J lost 1 base, with 8 bases between them. CDR3 in amino acids: CASSWRKNTGELFF. Written as DNA, the CDR3 is TGTGCCAGTAGTTGGCGGAAGAACACCGGGGAGCTGTTTTTT.

DNA for the CDR3: TGCAGTGCTAGAGATCGTAACCAGCTGGGCTACACCTTC. It translates to CSARDRNQLGYTF. V gene TRBV20-1 combines with J gene TRBJ1-2, with no clear D. Germline assignment: CDR1 DFQATT and CDR2 SNEGSKA (reference sequence). This CDR3 contains 13 residues. The V and J ends lost 0 bases and 8 bases respectively, with 13 bases between them.